A single sample gave rise to the 11 T cell receptor beta chains below, sequenced in a study of early T cells in non-severe SARS-CoV-2 infection. TCRdb reprocessed the 5' RACE reads via MiXCR and lists one record per CDR3 protein. The table shows some 38,000 distinct CDR3 sequences, with roughly 5% occurring only once. The specimen was whole blood. The receptors derive from an adult who was a healthcare worker with PCR-confirmed SARS-CoV-2 infection or an uninfected control (not recorded which).

This clonotype was counted a few times. V gene TRBV5-1 combines with J gene TRBJ2-2; D might be TRBD2 (5 bases). V lost 0 bases to trimming and J lost 1 base, with 7 bases between them. Germline V gene sequence: CDR1 SGHRS, CDR2 YFSETQ. The CDR3 runs 15 residues. The CDR3 region is CASSLAGENTGELFF. DNA of the CDR3: TGCGCCAGCAGCTTGGCCGGGGAGAACACCGGGGAGCTGTTTTTT.

The chain carries TRBV25-1 and TRBJ1-4; D gene uncertain. The CDR3 covers 16 residues. Germline CDR1 MGHDK, CDR2 SYGVNS. V gave up 2 bases and J gave up 4 bases, with 14 bases separating them. CDR3 bases: TGTGCCAGCAGTGAACCCCCCCGGGTGGGTAATGAAAAACTGTTTTTT. Translation: CASSEPPRVGNEKLFF.

The table lists this clonotype with many counts. The CDR3 nucleotides read TGTGCCACCAGCCCAGAGGGAGGGCCAGATACGCAGTATTTT. Residues: CATSPEGGPDTQYF. The chain recombines TRBV15 with TRBJ2-3; TRBD2 matches 7 bases. J was trimmed by 4 bases and V by 5 bases; bases with no gene match: 6. CDR3 length equals 14 residues. From germline, CDR1 is LNHNV and CDR2 YYDKDF (reference sequence).

V is TRBV2 and J is TRBJ2-1; D is tentatively TRBD1 or TRBD2 (5 bases each). This CDR3 has 15 amino acids. Trimming stripped 5 bases from V and 9 bases from J, with 20 bases between. Per germline, CDR1 SNHLY and CDR2 FYNNEI. The CDR3 loop reads CASSPFLGDISEQFF. In nucleotides, the CDR3 is TGTGCCAGCAGTCCTTTCTTGGGGGATATTAGTGAGCAGTTCTTC.

This clonotype appeared many times. The chain links TRBV12-3 or TRBV12-4 to TRBJ2-2; D is possibly TRBD2 (6 bases). CDR3 length: 16 amino acids. Trimming shortened V by 5 bases and J by 0 bases, and 13 bases separated the two germline ends. CDR3 coding DNA: TGTGCCAGCAGTCCCTATAGCGGAACGAACACCGGGGAGCTGTTTTTT. Translating gives CASSPYSGTNTGELFF.

Turning to this clonotype: A junction end diverges from the germline sequence, so it may reflect a read error. This sequence joins TRBV12-3 or TRBV12-4 and TRBJ2-2; D is undetermined. The CDR3 covers 12 residues. CDR3 sequence: CAGSLLTGELFF. The CDR3 nucleotides are TGTGCCGGCAGCCTACTCACCGGGGAGCTGTTTTTT.

In its sample, this clonotype was seen a few times. This rearrangement joins TRBV12-3 or TRBV12-4 to TRBJ1-3; D is perhaps TRBD1 (6 bases). Trimming cost V 7 bases and J 4 bases, with 11 bases left between them. This CDR3 contains 13 residues. The CDR3 here is CASTSTGGNTIYF. DNA for the CDR3: TGTGCCAGCACTTCGACAGGAGGAAACACCATATATTTT.

In its sample, this clonotype was seen a few times. This chain joins TRBV7-6 and TRBJ2-5; D tentatively fits TRBD1 or TRBD2 (6 bases each). From germline, CDR1 is SGHVS and CDR2 FNYEAQ. V lost 3 bases and J 5 bases, leaving 19 bases between the germline ends. The CDR3 sequence is 16 residues long. The CDR3 sequence is CASSFSPGARRETQYF. In nucleotides, the CDR3 is TGTGCCAGCAGCTTTTCCCCGGGGGCGCGGCGGGAGACCCAGTACTTC. Filled out from reference TRBV7-6 and TRBJ2-5, the complete variable domain reads GAGVSQSPRYKVTKRGQDVALRCDPISGHVSLYWYRQALGQGPEFLTYFNYEAQQDKSGLPNDRFSAERPEGSISTLTIQRTEQRDSAMYRCASSFSPGARRETQYFGPGTRLLVL.

This clonotype showed up many times. The rearrangement uses TRBV10-3 and TRBJ2-1; TRBD2 matches at 10 bases. The CDR3 consists of 15 residues. Trimming at V came to 4 bases and at J to 2 bases, leaving 2 bases not matched to a gene. CDR1 is ENHRY, CDR2 SYGVKD, per germline. CDR3 region: CAISGTSGTYNEQFF. The CDR3, as DNA: TGTGCCATCAGTGGGACTAGCGGAACCTACAATGAGCAGTTCTTC.

This clonotype was recorded many times. V usage is TRBV6-1 and J usage is TRBJ1-5; D gene uncertain. Germline CDR1 reads MNHNS; CDR2 reads SASEGT. The CDR3 covers 14 residues. The V gene lost 4 bases and the J gene lost 4 bases, with 11 bases spanning the gap. Here the CDR3 DNA reads TGTGCCAGCAGTGGGATCTCGCGGAATCAGCCCCAGCATTTT. This sequence encodes CASSGISRNQPQHF.

Ten or more counts support this clonotype. CDR3 loop: CASSPGLAGGQFF. CDR3 nucleotides: TGTGCCAGCAGCCCCGGACTAGCGGGGGGGCAGTTCTTC. J is TRBJ2-1 and V is TRBV7-8; 14 nucleotides match TRBD2. With 5 bases clipped from V and 12 bases from J, the junction kept 3 bases outside the gene matches. CDR1 SGHVS and CDR2 FQNEAQ come from the germline V gene. The CDR3 totals 13 residues.